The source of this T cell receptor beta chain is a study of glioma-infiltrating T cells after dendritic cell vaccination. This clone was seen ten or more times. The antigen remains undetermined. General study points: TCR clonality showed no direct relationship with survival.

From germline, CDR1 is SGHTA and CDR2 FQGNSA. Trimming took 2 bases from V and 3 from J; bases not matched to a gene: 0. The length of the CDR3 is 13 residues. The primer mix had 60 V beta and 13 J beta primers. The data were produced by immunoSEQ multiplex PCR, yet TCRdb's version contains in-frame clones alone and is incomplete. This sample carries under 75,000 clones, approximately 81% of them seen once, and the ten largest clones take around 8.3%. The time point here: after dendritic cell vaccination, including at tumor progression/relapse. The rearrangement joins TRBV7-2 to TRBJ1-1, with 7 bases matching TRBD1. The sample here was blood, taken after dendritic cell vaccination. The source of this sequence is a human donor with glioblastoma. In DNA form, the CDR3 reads TGTGCCAGCAGCTTACAGGGGGACACTGAAGCTTTCTTT. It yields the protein CASSLQGDTEAFF.